This T cell receptor beta chain comes out of a study of technical replicates of blood from a handful of donors. Produced via immunoSEQ multiplex PCR; TCRdb's table is partial and in-frame only. Here the sample spans roughly 90,000 clones, just under 95% being singletons. Germline V gene lookup returns CDR1 SQVTM and CDR2 ANQGSEA. Trimming removed 7 bases from V and 4 bases from J; junction bases left unmatched: 10. The CDR3 is made up of 13 amino acids. The sample holds one count of this clone. The receptor was isolated from a human donor in good health. The sequenced sample was T cells isolated from PBMCs. This chain connects TRBV29-1 to TRBJ2-7; 7 positions match TRBD1. Here the CDR3 reads CSARQGIGYEQYF. CDR3 bases: TGCAGCGCCCGACAGGGCATTGGGTACGAGCAGTACTTC.